The TCR beta chain under discussion was sequenced for a study of shared clonotypes between healthy human individuals (dated by TCRdb to 2020 to 2021). For the study in its entirety: A couple of women and a few men aged 18 to 49 years were included in the cohort. Each donor's leukapheresis produced roughly between roughly 0.9 and 9 billion PBMCs. To increase sequencing depth and limit assay-specific biases, different laboratories used diverse techniques to prepare libraries and sequence TCR repertoires. For each donor, CD4 naive and CD4 memory were each run on three plates, CD8 naive on two plates, and CD8 memory on one plate. Blood TCR repertoires of a handful of healthy adults were deeply sequenced to estimate repertoire size and the extent of clonotype sharing between individuals.

This clone is a singleton in its sample. The antigen it recognizes is unknown. Per-base qualities were not stored, and no clone one base away is much larger. Points the paper makes about the study in general: Only blood was sampled, and tissue TCR repertoires likely differ from those in blood. Rarefaction of sorted-subset datasets indicated incomplete sequencing despite the large sequencing depth. When a few donors were compared, the shared fraction of clonotypes was about 5% for naive CD4, about 4% for naive CD8, roughly 2.3% for memory CD4, and under 0.5% for memory CD8. Compared with non-shared clonotypes, clonotypes shared by all four sorted-subset donors had higher generation probabilities. Pairwise subsampling indicated that sequencing depth was expected to affect the degree of clonotype sharing among donors. Larger estimated clonotype richness was generally found for naive subsets than for memory subsets. The small number of donors limited the genetic and exposure-history diversity represented.

The germline V gene (reference sequence) provides CDR1 SEHNR and CDR2 FQNEAQ. Measured from the cysteine to the phenylalanine, the CDR3 is 16 residues long. The entry retains the CDR3 DNA only, 48 bases that are in frame from base 1. V is pared back by 0 bases and J by 6 bases, with 18 bases lying between the germline termini. Using the deep immunoSEQ assay, TCR CDR3 regions were amplified from genomic DNA by multiplex PCR. For each cell subset, the extracted genomic DNA was distributed evenly across all wells of several immunoSEQ 96-well plates, and each plate served as one replicate. For sorted subsets, approximately 210 ng of genomic DNA, equivalent to around 29,000 T cell genomes, went into each replicate PCR. The purified libraries were quantified using a Qubit 3.0 fluorometer, sized with a Bioanalyzer 2100, and then quantified again using the KAPA Library Quantification kit. Every immunoSEQ 96-well plate was sequenced on a dedicated single-read 150-cycle Illumina NextSeq 550 flow cell. From the authors' description of their analysis: Because only junctional sequences without quality scores were contained in the immunoSEQ output, filtering matching that applied to full-length reads could not be performed. To assign V/J genes and CDR3, sequences were annotated against IMGT germline references using PyIR, a Python wrapper for IgBLAST v1.9. Any read was removed if the V/J assignment was weak (E-value above 1e-6), the CDR3 was missing, or the read contained stop codons, out-of-frame junctions, or ambiguous translated residues. V3J clonotypes were defined as sequences sharing the same inferred V gene, J gene, and CDR3 amino acid sequence. The percentage overlap between two repertoires was calculated by dividing the number of shared unique clonotypes by the size of the smaller repertoire. RTK rarefaction, the Chao1 estimator, and Recon v2.1 estimates of unobserved clonotypes were used to assess repertoire richness. Generation probabilities for all TCRbeta clonotypes obtained by the gDNA method from a handful of donors were computed using OLGA. TCRdb provides this immuneACCESS table in a form limited to in-frame rearrangements. Some clones are lacking; in checked studies, under half of them reflect an unresolved V gene, and why the rest are absent is not known. For V, J and clone size, that table is used; D and trimming come from the DNA. A total of 1.5 million to 1.9 million clones appear in this sample, 95% to 99% of them only once. The ten largest clonotypes hold around 0.47% of the sample.

Donors were healthy HIV-negative adults with no recently reported acute infections or vaccinations. All donors were Caucasian adults living in Nashville, Tennessee, USA. CD4+ T cells were enriched by magnetic negative selection, after which naive cells were positively selected on CD45RA and the negative fraction was taken as the memory subset. Blood was collected by leukapheresis, and PBMCs were isolated by Ficoll-Histopaque density gradient centrifugation and then cryopreserved in liquid nitrogen vapor phase. Purity and quantity of every magnetically sorted T cell population were checked by analytical flow cytometry. Genomic DNA was isolated from every sorted fraction and measured by UV absorbance on a Nanodrop 2000c.

Input material: naive CD4+ T cells sorted from blood. Taken with the paper, the label for cell subset or site translates to: CD45RA+ positively selected. The V and J genes are TRBV7-9 and TRBJ2-7, with the D segment identity uncertain. This sequence was found in a man aged 25 to 40 in good health. For the CDR3, the sequence is CASSLAVAATPLEQYF. The nucleotides are TGTGCCAGCAGCTTAGCAGTAGCCGCTACCCCCCTCGAGCAGTACTTC.